A single sample gave rise to the 11 T cell receptor beta chains below, sequenced in a study of blood T cells in healthy people across ages (dated by TCRdb to the mid-2010s). The library relied on 5' RACE. The instrument given in TCRdb is Illumina HiSeq 2500. A second PCR of about 6 to 11 cycles was run with a J-beta primer mix and a sample-barcoded 5' primer. TCRdb passed the public sequencing reads through fastp at Q25 and MiXCR, retaining productive beta sequences. Each CDR3 protein gets just one entry, which takes the most common genes and DNA from the rows behind it. This sample has 900,000 to 950,000 distinct CDR3 sequences in its table, and about 27% of those were observed once. Of the sample, roughly 10% is held by the ten largest clones. This same sample was also taken into another study, of T cells of mothers and their children.

The specimen was blood. The origin of the receptors is a woman aged 40 to 50 in good health.

This clonotype has just a few counts. In nucleotides, the CDR3 is TGCAGTGCTAAGGGCAGGGTGCCAGCTAACTATGGCTACACCTTC. Its translation: CSAKGRVPANYGYTF. The chain recombines TRBV20-1 with TRBJ1-2; possible D gene TRBD1, 5 bases. Trimming shortened V by 4 bases and J by 0 bases, and 15 bases separated the two germline ends. Germline CDR1 and CDR2: DFQATT and SNEGSKA (reference sequence). The CDR3 runs 15 residues.

The chain is built from TRBV20-1 and TRBJ2-6; 9 bases agree with TRBD2. The CDR3 is 16 amino acids. Germline CDR1 is DFQATT and CDR2 is SNEGSKA (reference sequence). J gave up 0 bases and V 7 bases, and 7 bases lay outside the gene matches. In DNA, the CDR3 is TGCAGTGGCCCTAGCGGGGTAGACTCTGGGGCCAACGTCCTGACTTTC. Protein product: CSGPSGVDSGANVLTF.

Details on this clonotype: A single base separates this from a much larger clone, so it may be a read error. Likely a read error: the CDR3 ends without its conserved phenylalanine or tryptophan. The rearrangement uses TRBV27 and TRBJ2-5; D uncertain. CDR3 length: 14 residues. Germline V gene sequence: CDR1 MNHEY, CDR2 SMNVEV (reference sequence). Trimming shortened V by 5 bases and J by 4 bases, and 14 bases separated the two germline ends. The CDR3 here is CASSTRTSGETQYC. The CDR3 nucleotides are TGTGCCAGCAGTACCAGGACGTCGGGAGAGACCCAGTACTGC.

Regarding this clonotype: An end of the junction does not agree with germline; a read error may underlie this. This sequence joins TRBV5-1 and TRBJ1-3; D gene unclear. CDR3 size: 14 residues. Germline CDR1 reads SGHRS; CDR2 reads YFSETQ. CDR3 DNA: TGTGCCAGCAGCTTGGCTTCTACTGGAAACACCATATATTTT. Translation gives CASSLASTGNTIYF.

This rearrangement joins TRBV7-8 to TRBJ1-5; TRBD1 might be the D (5 bases). The germline V gene encodes CDR1 SGHVS and CDR2 FQNEAQ. V lost 5 bases to trimming and J lost 4 bases, with 21 bases between them. The CDR3 has 17 residues. CDR3 bases: TGTGCCAGCAGCGTATCTCGGACAACCCGGGGGAATCAGCCCCAGCATTTT. Its protein is CASSVSRTTRGNQPQHF.

Notes on this clonotype: Mismatch with germline at one junction end may stem from a read error. This rearrangement joins TRBV4-3 to TRBJ2-3, with 14 bases lining up with TRBD2. CDR3 length: 15 residues. Germline CDR1 and CDR2: LGHNA and YSLEER. In DNA form, the CDR3 reads TGCGCCAGCGGCGAGACTAGCGGGGGGGTGGATACACAGTATTTT. Its protein is CASGETSGGVDTQYF.

The chain has TRBV28 and TRBJ2-6; 9 bases fit TRBD2. Trimming removed 3 bases from V and 0 bases from J; junction bases left unmatched: 6. The CDR3 sequence is 18 residues long. In germline, CDR1 is MDHEN, CDR2 SYDVKM. CDR3 DNA sequence: TGTGCCAGCAGTTTGTTTCTAGCGGGATCCTCTGGGGCCAACGTCCTGACTTTC. Residues: CASSLFLAGSSGANVLTF.

The gene calls are TRBV20-1 and TRBJ2-1, with 7 bases fitting TRBD2. V gave up 7 bases and J gave up 10 bases; unmatched junction bases: 4. CDR1 is DFQATT, CDR2 SNEGSKA, per germline (reference sequence). This CDR3 spans 10 amino acids. CDR3 amino acids: CSVKRGEQFF. The CDR3 region has the DNA TGCAGTGTTAAGCGGGGAGAGCAGTTCTTC.

This clonotype was counted at least ten times. The gene calls are TRBV28 and TRBJ2-5; D is uncertain. Deletions cut 4 bases from V and 0 bases from J, with 9 bases between. Germline assignment: CDR1 MDHEN and CDR2 SYDVKM. The CDR3 has 14 amino acids. The CDR3 here is CASSWRHYQETQYF. The CDR3 DNA reads as TGTGCCAGCAGTTGGAGACACTACCAAGAGACCCAGTACTTC.

This clonotype was seen at least ten times. The chain has TRBV6-4 and TRBJ2-6; D not certain. CDR1 is MRHNA and CDR2 is SNTAGT in the germline V gene. This CDR3 comprises 16 residues. The V end lost 3 bases, the J end lost 0 bases, and 9 bases lay between the germline ends. The CDR3 is CASSEGSSSGANVLTF. The DNA for the CDR3 is TGTGCCAGCAGTGAGGGCAGCAGCTCTGGGGCCAACGTCCTGACTTTC.

Note on this clonotype: A much bigger clone sits one base away, suggesting this may be a read error. V usage is TRBV7-3 and J usage is TRBJ2-5, with 7 bases that match TRBD1. Germline assignment: CDR1 SGHTA and CDR2 FQGTGA. The CDR3 is 15 residues long. V dropped 3 bases and J dropped 11; count of bases not matched to a gene: 15. CDR3: CASSFGTAATNEQYF. The DNA of the CDR3 is TGTGCCAGCAGCTTCGGGACAGCTGCCACCAATGAGCAGTACTTC.